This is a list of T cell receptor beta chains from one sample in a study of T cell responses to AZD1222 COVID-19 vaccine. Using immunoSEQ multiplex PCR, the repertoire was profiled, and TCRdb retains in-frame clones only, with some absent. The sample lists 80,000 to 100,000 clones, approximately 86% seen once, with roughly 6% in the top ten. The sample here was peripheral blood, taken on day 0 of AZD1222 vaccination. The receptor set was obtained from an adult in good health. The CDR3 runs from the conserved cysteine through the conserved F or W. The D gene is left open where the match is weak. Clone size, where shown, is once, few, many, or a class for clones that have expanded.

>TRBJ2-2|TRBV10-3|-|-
CAISGSTGELFF
TGTGCCATCAGTGGGTCAACCGGGGAGCTGTTTTTT
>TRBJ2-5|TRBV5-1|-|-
CASSLGREETQYF
TGCGCCAGCAGCTTAGGGAGAGAAGAGACCCAGTACTTC
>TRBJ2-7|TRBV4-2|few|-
CASSQGRATIYEQYF
TGTGCCAGCAGCCAAGGCCGGGCCACAATCTACGAGCAGTACTTC
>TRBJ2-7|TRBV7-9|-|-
CASSLGPKSLYEQYF
TGTGCCAGCAGCTTAGGACCCAAGAGTCTTTACGAGCAGTACTTC
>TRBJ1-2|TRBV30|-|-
CAWSLISGTPYGYTF
TGTGCCTGGAGTCTGATTTCCGGGACCCCCTATGGCTACACCTTC
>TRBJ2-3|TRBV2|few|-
CASRKGLAGFFADTQYF
TGTGCCAGCAGGAAGGGGTTAGCTGGATTTTTTGCAGATACGCAGTATTTT
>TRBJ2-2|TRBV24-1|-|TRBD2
CATSERTSGSAGELFF
TGTGCCACCAGTGAGAGGACTAGCGGGAGTGCCGGGGAGCTGTTTTTT
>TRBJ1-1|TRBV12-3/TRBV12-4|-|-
CASSFGLQAFF
TGTGCCAGCAGTTTTGGGTTGCAGGCTTTCTTT
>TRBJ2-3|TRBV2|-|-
CASPLSGSPPDTQYF
TGTGCCAGCCCCTTATCCGGGAGCCCCCCAGATACGCAGTATTTT
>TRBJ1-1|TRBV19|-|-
CASSTASVFAEAFF
TGTGCCAGTAGTACTGCATCGGTTTTCGCTGAAGCTTTCTTT
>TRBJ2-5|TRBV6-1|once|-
CASSEGVDQETQYF
TGTGCCAGCAGTGAGGGAGTGGACCAAGAGACCCAGTACTTC
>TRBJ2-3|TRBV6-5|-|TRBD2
CASSLAGGSDTQYF
TGTGCCAGCTCTCTAGCGGGGGGTAGTGATACGCAGTATTTT
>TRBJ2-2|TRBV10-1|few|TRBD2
CASSPLGLAGGELFF
TGCGCCAGCAGCCCGCTGGGACTAGCAGGCGGGGAGCTGTTTTTT
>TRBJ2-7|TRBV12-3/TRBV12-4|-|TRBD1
CASSGTGGYEQYF
TGTGCCAGCAGCGGGACAGGGGGCTACGAGCAGTACTTC
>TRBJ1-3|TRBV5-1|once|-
CASRGAPNSGNTIYF
TGCGCCAGCAGAGGGGCCCCCAACTCTGGAAACACCATATATTTT
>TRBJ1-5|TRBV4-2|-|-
CASSQEFQAENQPQHF
TGTGCCAGCAGCCAAGAGTTCCAGGCAGAGAATCAGCCCCAGCATTTT
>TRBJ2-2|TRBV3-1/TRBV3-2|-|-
CASSPQRVRGFGELFF
TGTGCCAGCAGCCCCCAAAGGGTTAGGGGTTTCGGGGAGCTGTTTTTT
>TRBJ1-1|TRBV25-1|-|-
CASRRGTRDTEAFF
TGTGCCAGCCGCCGGGGGACAAGGGACACTGAAGCTTTCTTT
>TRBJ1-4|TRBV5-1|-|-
CASSRQSRLEKLFF
TGCGCCAGCAGCCGACAAAGCCGTCTCGAAAAACTGTTTTTT
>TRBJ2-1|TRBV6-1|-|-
CASSEDRGTIVEQFF
TGTGCCAGCAGTGAAGACCGGGGTACAATCGTTGAGCAGTTCTTC
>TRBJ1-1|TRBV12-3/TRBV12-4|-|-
CASSVTGNTEAFF
TGTGCCAGCAGCGTGACAGGGAACACTGAAGCTTTCTTT
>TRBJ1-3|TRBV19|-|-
CASSGLLGTNSGNTIYF
TGTGCCAGTAGTGGCCTCCTCGGGACAAACTCTGGAAACACCATATATTTT
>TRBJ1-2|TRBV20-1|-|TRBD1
CSASPGQGKLFYGYTF
TGCAGTGCTAGTCCGGGACAGGGGAAGCTGTTCTATGGCTACACCTTC
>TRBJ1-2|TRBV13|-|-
CASSLGRGRGNYGYTF
TGTGCCAGCAGCTTAGGCCGGGGCAGGGGTAACTATGGCTACACCTTC
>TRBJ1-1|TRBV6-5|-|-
CASSLEGNTEAFF
TGTGCCAGCAGTTTAGAGGGGAACACTGAAGCTTTCTTT
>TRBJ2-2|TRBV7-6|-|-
CASSFGETGELFF
TGTGCCAGCAGCTTCGGGGAGACCGGGGAGCTGTTTTTT
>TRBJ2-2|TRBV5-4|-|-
CASSRGGLNTGELFF
TGTGCCAGCAGCCGCGGAGGGCTGAACACCGGGGAGCTGTTTTTT